This T cell receptor beta chain was captured in a study of shared clonotypes between healthy human individuals. The germline CDR1 and CDR2 sequences are SEHNR and FQNEAQ (reference sequence). V dropped 5 bases and J dropped 2 bases, with 7 bases sitting between them. The CDR3 sequence is 13 residues long. At a deep level, the assay was run. The protocol was immunoSEQ multiplex PCR, while the TCRdb copy is restricted to in-frame clones and leaves out a portion. The sample lists about 560,000 clones; roughly 72% were seen once. Study donors comprised healthy, HIV-negative adults devoid of recent acute infection or vaccination. Unsorted samples relied on roughly 99 million PBMCs, which served as the source of genomic DNA.

The receptor was derived from a woman aged 35 to 49 in good health. Some clones in this sample may be carry-over from other donors' samples. This sequence joins TRBV7-9 and TRBJ1-5; D is uncertain. The sample comprised PBMCs. The CDR3 here is CASSVDGNQPQHF. CDR3 bases: TGTGCCAGCAGCGTGGACGGCAATCAGCCCCAGCATTTT.